One and the same sample provided the 15 T cell receptor beta chains below, sequenced in a study of T cell repertoires in cytomegalovirus infection. Each CDR3 protein gets one entry after TCRdb re-called the reads with MiXCR. The repertoire holds fewer than 550,000 distinct CDR3 sequences, with 31% as singletons. Input material: PBMCs. Receptors were obtained from a human donor in good health (CMV status not recorded). Some clones in this sample may be carry-over from other donors' samples.

The chain couples TRBV4-1 to TRBJ2-3; either TRBD1 or TRBD2 may fit D (5 bases each). The germline V gene encodes CDR1 MGHRA and CDR2 YSYEKL. This CDR3 is 17 amino acids long. Trimming shortened V by 0 bases and J by 4 bases, and 17 bases separated the two germline ends. CDR3 in amino acids: CASSQEPRREMPDTQYF. CDR3 bases: TGCGCCAGCAGCCAAGAGCCGCGCAGGGAGATGCCAGATACGCAGTATTTT.

This clonotype was detected only a few times. The chain is built from TRBV5-1 and TRBJ1-4; possibly TRBD1 for D (6 bases). V lost 1 base and J 7 bases, leaving 11 bases between the germline ends. Germline CDR1 is SGHRS and CDR2 is YFSETQ. The CDR3 is made up of 14 amino acids. The CDR3 sequence: CASSLRGTGEKLFF. The CDR3 coding sequence is TGCGCCAGCAGCTTGAGGGGGACTGGTGAAAAACTGTTTTTT.

This clonotype was counted only a few times. This chain links TRBV3-1 with TRBJ2-6, with a tentative D call TRBD2 (6 bases). CDR3 length: 19 amino acids. CDR1 and CDR2 from the germline V gene are LGHDT and YNNKEL (reference sequence). V shed 0 bases and J shed 4 bases, with 19 bases lying between them. Written as DNA, the CDR3 is TGTGCCAGCAGCCAAGACGTCGGGGGACTGCCTACGGGGGCCAACGTCCTGACTTTC. It specifies CASSQDVGGLPTGANVLTF.

There are many counts of this clonotype. The genes are TRBV24-1 and TRBJ2-1; D is possibly TRBD2 (6 bases). The germline V gene encodes CDR1 KGHDR and CDR2 SFDVKD. The CDR3 is made up of 17 amino acids. The V and J ends lost 9 bases and 2 bases respectively, with 22 bases between them. The CDR3 DNA follows: TGTGCCACCGCGAGGGAGGTCGCGGGAAGTCCCTACAATGAGCAGTTCTTC. Its translation: CATAREVAGSPYNEQFF.

The V call is TRBV28, the J call TRBJ2-7; D might be TRBD2 (6 bases). V was cut by 4 bases and J by 3 bases, with 13 bases left in between. The CDR3 is made up of 14 amino acids. Germline V gene sequence: CDR1 MDHEN, CDR2 SYDVKM. The CDR3 bases are TGTGCCAGCAGTTCTCTGCGGGGAAACTACGAGCAGTACTTC. It specifies CASSSLRGNYEQYF. The full variable domain, completed using reference TRBV28 and TRBJ2-7, is DVKVTQSSRYLVKRTGEKVFLECVQDMDHENMFWYRQDPGLGLRLIYFSYDVKMKEKGDIPEGYSVSREKKERFSLILESASTNQTSMYLCASSSLRGNYEQYFGPGTRLTVT.

This clonotype was found many times. The chain has TRBV11-2 and TRBJ1-1; 11 bases align to TRBD1. V was clipped by 4 bases and J by 0 bases; unmatched bases: 13. This CDR3 has 19 amino acids. In germline, CDR1 is SGHAT, CDR2 FQNNGV. CDR3 bases: TGTGCCAGCAGCTCCCTGTGGGACCGGGACAGGGGGTTGAACACTGAAGCTTTCTTT. Translated, it gives CASSSLWDRDRGLNTEAFF.

V usage is TRBV6-1 and J usage is TRBJ2-4; weak D call: TRBD1 (5 bases). The CDR3 loop spans 19 amino acids. The germline V and J ends were trimmed by 2 bases and 3 bases, with 23 bases remaining between them. CDR1 and CDR2 from the germline V gene are MNHNS and SASEGT. The CDR3 loop is CASSEHPGQGAGVKNIQYF. In nucleotides, the CDR3 is TGTGCCAGCAGTGAACACCCCGGACAAGGAGCAGGCGTCAAAAACATTCAGTACTTC.

The rearrangement joins TRBV20-1 to TRBJ2-7; 8 bases agree with TRBD1. CDR3 length: 14 residues. The V gene's germline CDR1 is DFQATT and CDR2 SNEGSKA (reference sequence). J gave up 1 base and V 0 bases, and 2 bases lay outside the gene matches. CDR3 coding DNA: TGCAGTGCTAGAGATGGACAGGGTTCCTACGAGCAGTACTTC. This sequence encodes CSARDGQGSYEQYF.

This clonotype was observed at least ten times. The V gene is TRBV7-6, the J gene TRBJ1-6; D gene uncertain. Per germline, CDR1 SGHVS and CDR2 FNYEAQ. This CDR3 region has 14 residues. V lost 4 bases and J lost 10, with 14 bases in between. The CDR3 coding sequence is TGTGCCAGCAGCTCAGAAGTAGGCTTCTCACCCCTCCACTTT. Protein sequence: CASSSEVGFSPLHF.

Note on this clonotype: The germline gene is not matched at one end of the junction; a read error may be the cause. The V gene is TRBV7-2, the J gene TRBJ2-1; no firm D call. The V gene's germline CDR1 is SGHTA and CDR2 FQGNSA. The CDR3 has 14 residues. The CDR3 nucleotides are TGTGCCAGCAGCCCGGCACTACTCAATAACGAGCCGTTCTTC. Its translation: CASSPALLNNEPFF.

This clonotype was counted many times. The chain uses TRBV7-8 and TRBJ1-6; D is uncertain. V was pared by 1 base and J by 7 bases, with 11 bases between. The CDR3 has 15 residues. Germline assignment: CDR1 SGHVS and CDR2 FQNEAQ. In DNA form, the CDR3 reads TGTGCCAGCAGCTTAGATCGGAAGACCAATTCACCCCTCCACTTT. Its protein is CASSLDRKTNSPLHF.

There are many counts of this clonotype. CDR3 DNA: TGTGCCAGCAGCCCAGGAGGAGGTCGGACCGGGGAGCTGTTTTTT. It specifies CASSPGGGRTGELFF. The chain combines TRBV11-2 with TRBJ2-2, with a weak D call TRBD2 (5 bases). CDR1 is SGHAT and CDR2 is FQNNGV in the germline V gene. With 5 bases removed from V and 5 bases from J, the gap between germline ends came to 15 bases. This CDR3 has 15 amino acids.

As to this clonotype: Since a much larger clone is just one base distant, this may be a read error. Likely a read error: the CDR3 ends without its conserved phenylalanine or tryptophan. The rearrangement uses TRBV7-2 and TRBJ2-1; D not certain. Germline V lookup: CDR1 SGHTA, CDR2 FQGNSA. Between the trimmed V and J ends, which lost 4 bases and 5 bases, there was a span of 6 bases. There are 12 residues in the CDR3. CDR3: CASSWQDNEQFL. The CDR3, as DNA: TGTGCCAGCAGCTGGCAGGACAATGAGCAGTTCTTA.

This clonotype appeared many times. The V call is TRBV24-1, the J call TRBJ2-5; D gene ambiguous. Germline values: CDR1 KGHDR, CDR2 SFDVKD. This CDR3 has 12 amino acids. Trimming pared 7 bases from V and 7 bases from J, leaving 12 bases between. The chain's CDR3 is CATSGTAWTQYF. As DNA, the CDR3 is TGTGCCACCAGCGGCACGGCCTGGACCCAGTACTTC.

Remarks on this clonotype: Because it lacks the conserved phenylalanine or tryptophan at the end, this CDR3 is likely a read error. The rearrangement links TRBV7-4 to TRBJ2-3; D not resolved. CDR3 size: 14 residues. Trimming took 5 bases from V and 1 from J, leaving 10 bases between them. Germline V lookup: CDR1 SGHVT, CDR2 SQSDAQ. This chain's CDR3 is CASSVTEGTDTQYL. DNA for the CDR3: TGTGCCAGCAGCGTGACTGAAGGCACAGATACGCAGTATTTG.